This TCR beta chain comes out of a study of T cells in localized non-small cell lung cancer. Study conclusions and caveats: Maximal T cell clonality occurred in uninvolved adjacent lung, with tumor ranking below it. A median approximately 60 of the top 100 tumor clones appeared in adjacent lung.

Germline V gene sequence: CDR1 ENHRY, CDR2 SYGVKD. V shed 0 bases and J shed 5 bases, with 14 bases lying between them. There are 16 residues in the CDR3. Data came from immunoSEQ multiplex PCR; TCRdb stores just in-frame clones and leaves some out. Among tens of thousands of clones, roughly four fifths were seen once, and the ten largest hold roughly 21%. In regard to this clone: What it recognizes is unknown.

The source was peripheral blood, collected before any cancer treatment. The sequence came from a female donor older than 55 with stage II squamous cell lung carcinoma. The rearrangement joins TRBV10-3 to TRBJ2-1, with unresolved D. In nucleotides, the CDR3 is TGTGCCATCAGTGAGTCCCCCCCCACTACGAACAATGAGCAGTTCTTC. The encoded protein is CAISESPPTTNNEQFF.